Listed here is a single T cell receptor (beta chain). Its antigen is still unknown. Base qualities are missing; no much larger clone stands one base away. The library was prepared using the immunoSEQ multiplex PCR assay. From the authors' description of their analysis: To diagnose cytomegalovirus status from the catalog of TCR beta chain sequences, a statistical classification framework was built. Entries here come from immuneACCESS through TCRdb and include only in-frame sequences with V and J called. Some clones fail to appear in such tables; in the studies checked, an unresolved V gene covers under half of the shortfall, and the cause of the remainder is unknown. The V and J calls and clone size were taken over from that table, and D and trimming were inferred from the DNA. The sample includes about 160,000 clones, with 90% to 97% observed a single time. The top ten constitute 0.89% of the sample.

CDR1 WNHNN and CDR2 SYGVQD were looked up in the germline V gene (reference sequence). From the cysteine through the phenylalanine, the CDR3 covers 16 amino acids. Only the CDR3 portion is preserved as DNA: 48 bases, with reading frame beginning at the first base. V and J lose 4 bases and 4 bases, and a span of 19 bases separates them. This sample is drawn from a study of cytomegalovirus exposure and HLA in healthy donors (dated by TCRdb to between 2016 and 2019). Study-wide context: According to a later analysis, the roughly 120 validation repertoires were produced on the same platform as the approximately 600 repertoires of the first cohort. High-throughput TCR immunosequencing, statistical association of individual TCRs with disease status, and machine learning were combined to predict cytomegalovirus infection status. The aim of the study was to test whether cataloging public T cell receptors could identify signatures of past pathogen exposure. A separate validation cohort of 100 to 150 different subjects was used in addition to the roughly 700-subject first cohort. The investigation overall reported the following: The authors suggested that the approach could potentially be generalized to other disease states and immunological phenotypes. In both the original and validation cohorts, the classifier was reported to diagnose cytomegalovirus status with high specificity and sensitivity. The study listed 150 to 200 TCR beta chains as associated with cytomegalovirus. Of the cluster scores, 85% to 95% were above 0 in a later analysis, which found that TCRs clustered in the first cohort also tended to co-occur in the approximately 120 validation repertoires. The validation cohort had no HLA typing available for a later analysis, so co-occurrence within that cohort was assessed over all 120 repertoires. Across donors, most TCR sequences were observed very rarely, whereas some public TCRs were present in many individuals. A few of the identified cytomegalovirus-associated TCR beta chains were confirmed in vitro to be specific for cytomegalovirus antigens.

Separate from the roughly 700-subject first cohort, the validation cohort of some 130 subjects was the group to which the donors belonged. Recombination joined TRBV10-1 with TRBJ1-1, with the D segment identity uncertain. This receptor was taken from a young woman in good health and CMV-seronegative. Sequencing was carried out using PBMCs. CDR3 reads: CASSVPPRSGITEAFF. The DNA is TGCGCCAGCAGTGTCCCTCCAAGGTCGGGGATCACTGAAGCTTTCTTT.